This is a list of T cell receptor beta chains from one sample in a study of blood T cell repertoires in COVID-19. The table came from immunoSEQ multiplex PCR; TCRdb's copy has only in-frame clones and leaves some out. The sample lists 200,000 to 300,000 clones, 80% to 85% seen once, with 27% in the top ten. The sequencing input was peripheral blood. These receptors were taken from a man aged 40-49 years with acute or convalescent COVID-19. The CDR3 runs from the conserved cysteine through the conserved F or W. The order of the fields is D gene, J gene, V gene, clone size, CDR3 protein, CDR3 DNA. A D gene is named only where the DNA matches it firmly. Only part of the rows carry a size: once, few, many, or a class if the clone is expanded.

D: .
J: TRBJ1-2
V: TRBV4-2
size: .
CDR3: CASSSSNYGYTF
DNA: TGTGCCAGCAGCTCCAGTAACTATGGCTACACCTTC

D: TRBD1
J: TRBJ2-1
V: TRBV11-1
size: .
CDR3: CASSFHRGNEQFF
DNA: TGTGCCAGCAGCTTCCACAGGGGTAATGAGCAGTTCTTC

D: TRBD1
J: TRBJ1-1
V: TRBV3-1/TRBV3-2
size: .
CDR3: CASSQDYNYRGQRAFF
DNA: TGTGCCAGCAGCCAAGATTACAATTATAGGGGGCAGAGAGCTTTCTTT

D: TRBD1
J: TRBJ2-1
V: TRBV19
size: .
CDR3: CASSPPGQGKVNEQFF
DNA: TGTGCCAGTAGTCCACCGGGACAGGGGAAGGTCAATGAGCAGTTCTTC

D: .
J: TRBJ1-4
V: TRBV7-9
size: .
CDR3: CASSFGRPANTATNEKLFF
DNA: TGTGCCAGCAGCTTCGGTCGCCCCGCAAATACTGCAACTAATGAAAAACTGTTTTTT

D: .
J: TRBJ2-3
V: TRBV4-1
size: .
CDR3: CASSRASESTDTQYF
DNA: TGCGCCAGCAGCCGGGCCTCAGAAAGCACAGATACGCAGTATTTT

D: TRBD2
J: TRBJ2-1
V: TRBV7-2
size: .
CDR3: CASSSLLAGGGNEQFF
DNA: TGTGCCAGCAGCTCCCTCCTAGCGGGTGGAGGGAATGAGCAGTTCTTC

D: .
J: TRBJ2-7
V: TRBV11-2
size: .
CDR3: CASSWGRLYEQYF
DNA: TGTGCCAGCAGCTGGGGGAGGTTGTACGAGCAGTACTTC

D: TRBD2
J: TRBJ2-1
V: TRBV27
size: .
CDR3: CASSRNIGTSGSGEQFF
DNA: TGTGCCAGCAGTCGGAACATAGGGACTAGCGGGAGTGGTGAGCAGTTCTTC

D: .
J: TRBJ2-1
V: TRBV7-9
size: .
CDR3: CASSLVLGSYNEQFF
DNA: TGTGCCAGCAGCTTAGTACTTGGCTCCTACAATGAGCAGTTCTTC

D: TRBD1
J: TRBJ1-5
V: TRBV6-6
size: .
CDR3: CATGTGTGNQPQHF
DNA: TGTGCCACCGGGACAGGGACGGGCAATCAGCCCCAGCATTTT

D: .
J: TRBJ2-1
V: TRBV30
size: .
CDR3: CAWSASGTLNEQFF
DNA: TGTGCCTGGAGTGCCTCCGGGACTCTAAATGAGCAGTTCTTC

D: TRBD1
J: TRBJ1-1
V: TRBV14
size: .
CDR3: CASSQQGVMNTEAFF
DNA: TGTGCCAGCAGCCAACAGGGGGTGATGAACACTGAAGCTTTCTTT

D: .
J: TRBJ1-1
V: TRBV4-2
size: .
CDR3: CASSQERGLIGTEAFF
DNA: TGTGCCAGCAGCCAAGAAAGGGGGTTAATAGGGACTGAAGCTTTCTTT

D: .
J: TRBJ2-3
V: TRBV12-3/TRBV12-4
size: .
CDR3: CASSSTVTDTQYF
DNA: TGTGCCAGCAGTTCCACAGTGACAGATACGCAGTATTTT

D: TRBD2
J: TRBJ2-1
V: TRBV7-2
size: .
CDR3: CASSRPGLANEQFF
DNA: TGTGCCAGCAGTCGTCCGGGACTAGCGAATGAGCAGTTCTTC

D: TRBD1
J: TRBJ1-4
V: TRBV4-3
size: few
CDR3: CASSQGTGGNEKLFF
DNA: TGCGCCAGCAGCCAAGGGACAGGGGGCAATGAAAAACTGTTTTTT

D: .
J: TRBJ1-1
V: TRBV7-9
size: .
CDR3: CASSPQGLGVNTEAFF
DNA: TGTGCCAGCAGCCCACAGGGATTAGGAGTGAACACTGAAGCTTTCTTT

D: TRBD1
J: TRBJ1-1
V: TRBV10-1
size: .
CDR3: CASSRPDREDEAFF
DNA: TGCGCCAGCAGTAGGCCCGACAGGGAGGATGAAGCTTTCTTT

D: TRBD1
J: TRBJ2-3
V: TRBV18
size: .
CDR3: CASSPLKGARTDTQYF
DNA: TGTGCCAGCTCACCACTTAAGGGGGCGCGGACAGATACGCAGTATTTT

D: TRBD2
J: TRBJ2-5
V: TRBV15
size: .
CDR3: CATSREGLGRTQYF
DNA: TGTGCCACCAGCAGGGAGGGACTAGGCAGGACCCAGTACTTC

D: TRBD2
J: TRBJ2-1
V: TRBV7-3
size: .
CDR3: CASSQGLAGSYNEQFF
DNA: TGTGCCAGCAGCCAGGGACTAGCGGGCTCCTACAATGAGCAGTTCTTC

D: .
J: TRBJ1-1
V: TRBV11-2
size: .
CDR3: CASSNGVRYTEAFF
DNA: TGTGCCAGCAGCAATGGTGTGAGGTACACTGAAGCTTTCTTT

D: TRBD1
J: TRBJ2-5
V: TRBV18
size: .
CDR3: CASSRTEGTGQAQYF
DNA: TGTGCCAGCTCCCGTACCGAGGGGACAGGTCAGGCCCAGTACTTC

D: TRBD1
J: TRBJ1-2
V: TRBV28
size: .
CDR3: CASSSTGGSYGYTF
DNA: TGTGCCAGCAGTTCGACAGGGGGGAGCTATGGCTACACCTTC

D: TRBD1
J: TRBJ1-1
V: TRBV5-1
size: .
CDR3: CASSSGTGAFF
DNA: TGCGCCAGCAGCTCGGGGACAGGTGCTTTCTTT

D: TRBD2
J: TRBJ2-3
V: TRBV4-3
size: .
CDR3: CASSQQNSAQRGDTQYF
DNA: TGCGCCAGCAGCCAACAAAATAGCGCCCAGCGGGGGGATACGCAGTATTTT

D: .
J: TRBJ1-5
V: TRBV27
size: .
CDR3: CASSLGGQSWQPQHF
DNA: TGTGCCAGCAGTTTAGGGGGCCAGAGTTGGCAGCCCCAGCATTTT

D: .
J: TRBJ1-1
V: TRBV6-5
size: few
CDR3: CASSSTQGAEAFF
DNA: TGTGCCAGCAGTTCTACACAGGGTGCCGAAGCTTTCTTT